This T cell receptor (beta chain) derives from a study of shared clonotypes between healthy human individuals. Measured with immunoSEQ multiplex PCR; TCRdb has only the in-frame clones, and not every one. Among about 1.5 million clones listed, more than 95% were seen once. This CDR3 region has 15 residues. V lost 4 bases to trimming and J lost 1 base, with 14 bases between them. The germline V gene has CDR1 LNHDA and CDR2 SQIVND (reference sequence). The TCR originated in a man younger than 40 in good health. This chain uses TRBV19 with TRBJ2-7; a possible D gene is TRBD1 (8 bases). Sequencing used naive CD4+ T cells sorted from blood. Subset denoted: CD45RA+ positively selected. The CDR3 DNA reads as TGTGCCAGTAGTAAAACAGGGGGGGAATCCTACGAGCAGTACTTC. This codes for CASSKTGGESYEQYF.